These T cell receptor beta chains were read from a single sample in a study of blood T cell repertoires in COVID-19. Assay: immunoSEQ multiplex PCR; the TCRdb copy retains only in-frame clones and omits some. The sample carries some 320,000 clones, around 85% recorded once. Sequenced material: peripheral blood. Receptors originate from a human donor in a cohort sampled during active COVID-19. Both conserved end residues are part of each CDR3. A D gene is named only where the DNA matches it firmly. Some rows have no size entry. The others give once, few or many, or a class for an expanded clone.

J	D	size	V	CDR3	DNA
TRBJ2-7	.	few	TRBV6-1	CASSEGTASYEQYF	TGTGCCAGCAGTGAGGGCACAGCCTCCTACGAGCAGTACTTC
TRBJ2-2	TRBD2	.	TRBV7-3	CASGGLGDTGELFF	TGTGCCAGCGGGGGACTAGGGGACACCGGGGAGCTGTTTTTT
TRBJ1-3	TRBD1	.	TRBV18	CASSPTGNSGNTIYF	TGTGCCAGCTCACCGACAGGGAATTCTGGAAACACCATATATTTT
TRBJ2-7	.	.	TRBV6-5	CASVRWGLEAYEQYF	TGTGCCAGCGTCCGCTGGGGACTCGAGGCCTACGAGCAGTACTTC
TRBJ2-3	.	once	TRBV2	CASSPISYTQYF	TGTGCCAGCAGTCCAATTTCATATACGCAGTATTTT
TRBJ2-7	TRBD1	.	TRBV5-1	CASSFGQADDSEQYF	TGCGCCAGCAGCTTCGGACAGGCGGACGACAGCGAGCAGTACTTC
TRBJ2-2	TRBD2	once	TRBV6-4	CASSERREGTGELFF	TGTGCCAGCAGTGAAAGGAGGGAGGGCACCGGGGAGCTGTTTTTT
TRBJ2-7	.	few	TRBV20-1	CSASWLAGEQYF	TGCAGTGCTAGTTGGCTAGCTGGTGAGCAGTACTTC
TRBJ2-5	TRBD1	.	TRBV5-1	CASSSTGEETQYF	TGCGCCAGCAGCTCGACAGGGGAAGAGACCCAGTACTTC
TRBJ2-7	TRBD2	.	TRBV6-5	CASRAGGSYEQYF	TGTGCCAGCAGGGCGGGGGGGTCTTACGAGCAGTACTTC
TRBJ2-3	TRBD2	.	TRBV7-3	CASSYGLAGGADTQYF	TGTGCCAGCAGCTACGGACTAGCGGGGGGCGCAGATACGCAGTATTTT
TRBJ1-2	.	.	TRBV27	CASSPAIGGGYTF	TGTGCCAGCAGTCCCGCGATAGGAGGGGGCTACACCTTC
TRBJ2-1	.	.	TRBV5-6	CASSPGWADEQFF	TGTGCCAGCAGCCCGGGGTGGGCGGATGAGCAGTTCTTC
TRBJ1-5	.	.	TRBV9	CASSVGELSQPQHF	TGTGCCAGCAGCGTAGGTGAATTAAGCCAGCCCCAGCATTTT
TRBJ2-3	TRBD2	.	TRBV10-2	CASSSLAATDTQYF	TGCGCCAGCTCTTCCCTAGCGGCCACAGATACGCAGTATTTT
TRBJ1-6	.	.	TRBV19	CASSRASTGYNSPLHF	TGTGCCAGTAGTCGGGCTTCAACGGGGTATAATTCACCCCTCCACTTT
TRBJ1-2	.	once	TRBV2	CASRREAYGYTF	TGTGCCAGCAGACGAGAGGCTTATGGCTACACCTTC
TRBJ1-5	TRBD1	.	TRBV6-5	CASSRYRGSNQPQHF	TGTGCCAGCAGCCGCTACAGGGGTAGCAATCAGCCCCAGCATTTT
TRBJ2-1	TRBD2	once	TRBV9	CASSVAGRGTYNEQFF	TGTGCCAGCAGCGTAGCGGGGCGGGGGACCTACAATGAGCAGTTCTTC
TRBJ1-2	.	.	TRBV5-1	CASSLEQSYGYTF	TGCGCCAGCAGCTTGGAACAGAGCTATGGCTACACCTTC
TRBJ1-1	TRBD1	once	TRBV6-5	CASIGQGYAEAFF	TGTGCCAGCATTGGACAGGGATATGCTGAAGCTTTCTTT
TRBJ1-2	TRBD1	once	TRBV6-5	CASRTFTGEYGYTF	TGTGCCAGCAGGACCTTTACAGGGGAGTATGGCTACACCTTC
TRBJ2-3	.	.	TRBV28	CATRRGTNTDTQYF	TGTGCCACCCGGAGAGGCACAAACACAGATACGCAGTATTTT
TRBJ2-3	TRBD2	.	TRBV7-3	CASSLKGLGAQYF	TGTGCCAGCAGCTTAAAGGGACTAGGGGCGCAGTATTTT
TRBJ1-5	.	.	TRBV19	CASSGRGNQPQHF	TGTGCCAGTAGCGGCAGGGGCAATCAGCCCCAGCATTTT
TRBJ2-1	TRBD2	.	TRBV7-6	CASSRGTSGRTYNEQFF	TGTGCCAGCAGCCGCGGGACTAGCGGGAGAACCTACAATGAGCAGTTCTTC
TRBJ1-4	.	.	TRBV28	CASRGLYNEKLFF	TGTGCCAGCAGGGGACTGTATAATGAAAAACTGTTTTTT
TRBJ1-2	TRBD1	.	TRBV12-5	CASGFLGTVGYTF	TGTGCTAGTGGTTTCCTAGGGACAGTTGGCTACACCTTC
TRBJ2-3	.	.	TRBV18	CASSSGRERFDTQYF	TGTGCCAGCTCATCAGGGCGTGAGAGGTTCGATACGCAGTATTTT
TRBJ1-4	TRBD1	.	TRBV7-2	CASRDRGPGYGKLFF	TGTGCCAGCAGGGACAGGGGGCCCGGGTATGGAAAACTGTTTTTT
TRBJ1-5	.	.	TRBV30	CAWSVLGNNQPQHF	TGTGCCTGGAGTGTACTAGGTAACAATCAGCCCCAGCATTTT
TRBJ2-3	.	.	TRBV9	CASSVAEITDTQYF	TGTGCCAGCAGCGTAGCTGAGATTACCGATACGCAGTATTTT
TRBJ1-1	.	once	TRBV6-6	CASSYGPANTEAFF	TGTGCCAGCAGTTACGGGCCCGCGAACACTGAAGCTTTCTTT
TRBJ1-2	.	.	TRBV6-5	CASSYRGRNYGYTF	TGTGCCAGCAGTTACCGCGGTAGGAACTATGGCTACACCTTC
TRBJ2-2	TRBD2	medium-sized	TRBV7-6	CASSGLADTGELFF	TGTGCCAGCAGCGGCCTAGCGGACACCGGGGAGCTGTTTTTT
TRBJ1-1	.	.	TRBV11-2	CASSLVGNTEAFF	TGTGCCAGCAGCTTGGTCGGGAACACTGAAGCTTTCTTT
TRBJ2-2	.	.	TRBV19	CASSISVAGELFF	TGTGCCAGTAGTATTTCGGTCGCCGGGGAGCTGTTTTTT
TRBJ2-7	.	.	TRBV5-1	CASSLTASSGTSEQYF	TGCGCCAGCAGCTTGACGGCAAGCTCGGGTACCTCCGAGCAGTACTTC
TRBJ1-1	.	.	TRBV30	CAWSTGNGVISEAFF	TGTGCCTGGAGTACGGGAAACGGGGTTATATCTGAAGCTTTCTTT
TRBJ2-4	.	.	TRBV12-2	CASRLNRGLNIQYF	TGTGCAAGTCGCTTAAACAGGGGGCTAAACATTCAGTACTTC
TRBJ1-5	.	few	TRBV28	CASRSWGGNQPQHF	TGTGCCAGCCGATCTTGGGGGGGCAATCAGCCCCAGCATTTT
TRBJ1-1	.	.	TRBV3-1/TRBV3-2	CASSLFVRSEAFF	TGTGCCAGCAGCCTCTTCGTGAGGAGTGAAGCTTTCTTT
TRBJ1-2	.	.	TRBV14	CASSQELNYGYTF	TGTGCCAGCAGCCAGGAGTTGAACTATGGCTACACCTTC